The 24 T cell receptor beta chains reported below all come from one sample, sequenced in a study of graft-versus-host responses after intestinal transplantation. Only in-frame clones appear in the TCRdb table, and some are missing; sequencing was by immunoSEQ multiplex PCR. The profile shows roughly 40,000 clones, roughly nine tenths of them singletons. This specimen was PBMCs, taken 300 to 330 days after intestinal transplant. The origin of the receptors is a human patient who received an intestinal transplant, so some T cells may come from the graft donor.

V usage is TRBV9 and J usage is TRBJ1-3; no clear D. The CDR3 length is 13 residues. Germline-derived CDR1 and CDR2 are SGDLS and YYNGEE. V shed 4 bases and J shed 11 bases, with 16 bases lying between them. CDR3 DNA: TGTGCCAGCAGCCCCGAGGAGCAAACGGCCATATATTTT. This codes for CASSPEEQTAIYF.

This clone has a handful of counts. This rearrangement joins TRBV6-6 to TRBJ1-3; D is unclear. The CDR3 is 15 amino acids. Looked up from germline, CDR1 is MNHNY and CDR2 is SVGAGI (reference sequence). The V end lost 6 bases, the J end lost 0 bases, and 12 bases lay between the germline ends. CDR3 sequence reads: CASSPPASSGNTIYF. CDR3 sequence (DNA): TGTGCCAGCAGCCCGCCGGCTAGCTCTGGAAACACCATATATTTT.

The chain is built from TRBV6-5 and TRBJ1-2; 9 bases line up with TRBD1. Trimming removed 5 bases from V and 6 bases from J; junction bases left unmatched: 10. Germline CDR1 is MNHEY and CDR2 is SVGAGI. This CDR3 comprises 15 residues. The CDR3 sequence is CASSGDRVHIDGYTF. The CDR3 DNA reads TGTGCCAGCAGTGGGGACAGGGTACATATTGATGGCTACACCTTC.

J is TRBJ1-4 and V is TRBV5-5; D is uncertain. The V end was cut by 0 bases, the J end by 8 bases, with 11 bases between. CDR1 is SGHKS and CDR2 is YYEKEE in the germline V gene (reference sequence). This CDR3 has 14 residues. CDR3 nucleotides: TGTGCCAGCAGCTTGGTGGACGGTGGGGAAAAACTGTTTTTT. Protein: CASSLVDGGEKLFF.

The rearrangement joins TRBV28 to TRBJ2-7, with 12 positions matching TRBD2. The CDR3 runs 15 residues. Looked up from germline, CDR1 is MDHEN and CDR2 is SYDVKM. With V trimmed by 6 bases and J by 2 bases, 5 bases remained unmatched. The CDR3 region is CASRLAGGSPYEQYF. In nucleotides, the CDR3 is TGTGCCAGCAGACTAGCGGGAGGATCTCCCTACGAGCAGTACTTC.

The V and J genes are TRBV2 and TRBJ2-1; no clear D. There are 11 residues in the CDR3. The germline CDR1 and CDR2 sequences are SNHLY and FYNNEI. Deletions cut 3 bases from V and 10 bases from J, with 7 bases between. The CDR3 spells CASSELAEQFF. CDR3 sequence (DNA): TGTGCCAGCAGTGAGTTAGCCGAGCAGTTCTTC. The variable domain in full, completed from reference TRBV2 and TRBJ2-1, reads EPEVTQTPSHQVTQMGQEVILRCVPISNHLYFYWYRQILGQKVEFLVSFYNNEISEKSEIFDDQFSVERPDGSNFTLKIRSTKLEDSAMYFCASSELAEQFFGPGTRLTVL.

This clone was counted once. Here the CDR3 DNA reads TGTGCCAGCCGTTGGACAGGGAACACTGAAGCTTTCTTT. It translates to CASRWTGNTEAFF. This rearrangement joins TRBV2 to TRBJ1-1, with 7 positions matching TRBD1. The V segment lost 8 bases and the J segment 1 base; nucleotides outside the gene matches: 4. Germline assignment: CDR1 SNHLY and CDR2 FYNNEI. This CDR3 has 13 amino acids.

V usage is TRBV6-1 and J usage is TRBJ2-3; D call uncertain. Trimming left V 4 bases short and J 1 base short, with 6 bases between. This CDR3 comprises 13 residues. Per the germline V gene, CDR1 is MNHNS and CDR2 is SASEGT. CDR3 residues: CASSGQGTDTQYF. CDR3 nucleotide sequence: TGTGCCAGCAGTGGTCAGGGCACAGATACGCAGTATTTT.

V usage is TRBV7-2 and J usage is TRBJ2-7, with D perhaps TRBD2 (7 bases). CDR3 length: 15 residues. Germline assignment: CDR1 SGHTA and CDR2 FQGNSA. V was cut by 5 bases and J by 2 bases, with 16 bases left in between. The CDR3 nucleotides are TGTGCCAGCAGCACTGAGGGGGGGGTTCCCTACGAGCAGTACTTC. Protein: CASSTEGGVPYEQYF.

This chain uses TRBV6-5 with TRBJ2-2; possibly TRBD1 for D (5 bases). Trimming shortened V by 7 bases and J by 3 bases, and 15 bases separated the two germline ends. The CDR3 extends over 15 amino acids. Germline V gives CDR1 MNHEY, CDR2 SVGAGI. CDR3 sequence reads: CASTTVWGYTGELFF. CDR3 coding DNA: TGTGCCAGCACCACCGTTTGGGGCTACACCGGGGAGCTGTTTTTT.

CDR3 amino acids: CASSLTSAQETQYF. The CDR3 nucleotides are TGTGCCAGCAGTCTTACTAGCGCGCAAGAGACCCAGTACTTC. J is TRBJ2-5 and V is TRBV28, with 7 bases lining up with TRBD2. Germline values: CDR1 MDHEN, CDR2 SYDVKM. Losses at the gene ends were 5 bases for V and 2 bases for J; bases not matched to a gene: 5. This CDR3 spans 14 amino acids.

This chain connects TRBV6-5 to TRBJ2-5, with 11 bases lining up with TRBD2. The CDR3 consists of 15 residues. V lost 7 bases to trimming and J lost 5 bases; unmatched junction nucleotides: 9. Germline loops: CDR1 MNHEY, CDR2 SVGAGI. Here the CDR3 reads CASTYSRTSGETQYF. CDR3 in DNA: TGTGCCAGCACCTACTCGCGGACTAGCGGGGAGACCCAGTACTTC.

The rearrangement joins TRBV28 to TRBJ1-2, with TRBD1 identical over 8 bases. Germline V gives CDR1 MDHEN, CDR2 SYDVKM. The CDR3 is made up of 15 amino acids. With V trimmed by 2 bases and J by 4 bases, 6 bases remained unmatched. The CDR3 bases are TGTGCCAGCAGTTTAATCCAGGGGGCTATCTATGGCTACACCTTC. Protein sequence: CASSLIQGAIYGYTF.

A single count supports this clone. The chain links TRBV11-1 to TRBJ2-3; D remains ambiguous. Germline lookup yields CDR1 SGHAT and CDR2 FQDESV (reference sequence). This CDR3 comprises 16 residues. The V end was cut by 0 bases, the J end by 1 base, with 11 bases between. CDR3 protein: CASSLAVGRRTDTQYF. The CDR3 DNA reads TGTGCCAGCAGCTTAGCGGTAGGAAGACGCACAGATACGCAGTATTTT.

J is TRBJ2-7 and V is TRBV4-1, with D uncertain. V lost 1 base and J 7 bases, leaving 20 bases between the germline ends. The germline V gene encodes CDR1 MGHRA and CDR2 YSYEKL. This CDR3 has 16 amino acids. The DNA of the CDR3 is TGCGCCAGCAGCCAAGGTTACCGAGCAGATCTTGTGGAGCAGTACTTC. Amino acids: CASSQGYRADLVEQYF.

V gene TRBV6-1 combines with J gene TRBJ1-6; D gene ambiguous. The CDR3 length is 10 residues. Trimming removed 9 bases from V and 9 bases from J, with 6 bases in between. In germline, CDR1 is MNHNS, CDR2 SASEGT. Here the CDR3 DNA reads TGTGCCAGTAACGGTTCACCCCTCCACTTT. It translates to CASNGSPLHF.

The chain links TRBV6-5 to TRBJ2-5, with D uncertain. V was trimmed by 6 bases and J by 4 bases, leaving 18 bases between them. The CDR3 is made up of 15 amino acids. Germline CDR1 reads MNHEY; CDR2 reads SVGAGI. The CDR3 is CASSSHSRAPETQYF. As DNA, the CDR3 is TGTGCCAGCAGCTCACATTCTAGAGCCCCAGAGACCCAGTACTTC.

The V call is TRBV6-9, the J call TRBJ1-4, with TRBD1 matching 7 bases. CDR1 and CDR2 (germline): MNHGY, SVAAGI. The CDR3 contains 15 residues. J was trimmed by 4 bases and V by 6 bases; bases with no gene match: 8. This chain's CDR3 is CASSPSGGSNEKLFF. CDR3 coding DNA: TGTGCCAGCAGCCCTTCAGGGGGTAGTAATGAAAAACTGTTTTTT.

The chain joins TRBV28 to TRBJ1-2; no clear D gene. The germline V and J ends were trimmed by 6 bases and 0 bases, with 14 bases remaining between them. CDR3 length equals 15 residues. The germline V gene encodes CDR1 MDHEN and CDR2 SYDVKM. DNA for the CDR3: TGTGCCAGCAGACAATCCTGGGGTTCTAACTATGGCTACACCTTC. Translation: CASRQSWGSNYGYTF.

V gene TRBV6-4 combines with J gene TRBJ1-5; no clear D. CDR1 is MRHNA, CDR2 SNTAGT, per germline. CDR3 length equals 13 residues. Trimming shortened V by 5 bases and J by 5 bases, and 10 bases separated the two germline ends. CDR3 DNA sequence: TGTGCCAGCAGTCCGGAGTCCGATCAGCCCCAGCATTTT. It specifies CASSPESDQPQHF.

A single count supports this clone. This rearrangement joins TRBV28 to TRBJ2-5; 8 bases align to TRBD1. The CDR3 totals 16 residues. CDR1 is MDHEN, CDR2 SYDVKM, per germline. J lost 1 base, V lost 3 bases, and 7 bases had no gene match. In DNA form, the CDR3 reads TGTGCCAGCAGTTTCAATCAGGGGGCGGTCCAAGAGACCCAGTACTTC. It translates to CASSFNQGAVQETQYF. Combining the CDR3 with reference TRBV28 and TRBJ2-5 gives the whole variable domain DVKVTQSSRYLVKRTGEKVFLECVQDMDHENMFWYRQDPGLGLRLIYFSYDVKMKEKGDIPEGYSVSREKKERFSLILESASTNQTSMYLCASSFNQGAVQETQYFGPGTRLLVL.

The chain joins TRBV5-1 to TRBJ2-3; 10 bases fit TRBD2. This CDR3 comprises 16 residues. Germline values: CDR1 SGHRS, CDR2 YFSETQ. V was clipped by 4 bases and J by 3 bases; unmatched bases: 8. This chain's CDR3 is CASSPLAGGWTDTQYF. CDR3 DNA sequence: TGCGCCAGCAGCCCTTTAGCGGGAGGATGGACAGATACGCAGTATTTT.

V gene TRBV4-2 combines with J gene TRBJ1-5, with TRBD1 as a possible D gene (5 bases). V gave up 1 base and J gave up 2 bases, with 15 bases separating them. This CDR3 is 17 amino acids long. The germline CDR1 and CDR2 sequences are LGHNA and YNFKEQ. CDR3 in amino acids: CASSQAGTGGGNQPQHF. In nucleotides, the CDR3 is TGTGCCAGCAGCCAAGCGGGGACGGGCGGGGGCAATCAGCCCCAGCATTTT.

The rearrangement uses TRBV30 and TRBJ2-7; no reliable D call. The V end was cut by 2 bases, the J end by 2 bases, with 10 bases between. Germline values: CDR1 GTSNPN, CDR2 SVGIG (reference sequence). This CDR3 region has 13 residues. The CDR3 reads CAWSPVAPYEQYF. CDR3 nucleotide sequence: TGTGCCTGGAGTCCCGTAGCCCCCTACGAGCAGTACTTC.